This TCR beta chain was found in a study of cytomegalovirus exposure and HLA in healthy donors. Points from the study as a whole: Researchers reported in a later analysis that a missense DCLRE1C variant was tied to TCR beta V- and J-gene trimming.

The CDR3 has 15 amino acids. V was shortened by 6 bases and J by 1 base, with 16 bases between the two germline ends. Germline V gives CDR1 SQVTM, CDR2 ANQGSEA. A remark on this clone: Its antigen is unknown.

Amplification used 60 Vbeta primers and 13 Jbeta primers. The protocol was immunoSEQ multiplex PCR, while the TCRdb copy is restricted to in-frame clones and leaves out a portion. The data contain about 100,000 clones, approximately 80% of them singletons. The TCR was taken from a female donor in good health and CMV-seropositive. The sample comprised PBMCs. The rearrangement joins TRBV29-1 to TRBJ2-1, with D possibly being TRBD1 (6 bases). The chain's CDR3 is CSVQGRTASYNEQFF. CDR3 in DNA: TGCAGCGTCCAAGGCCGGACAGCGTCCTACAATGAGCAGTTCTTC.